These T cell receptor beta chains were read from a single sample in a study of blood T cell repertoires in COVID-19. TCRdb keeps only in-frame clones here, not all; method: immunoSEQ multiplex PCR. The data show around 200,000 clones, roughly 89% seen once. Sample: PBMCs or T cells enriched from blood (not recorded which). The source of these receptors is a woman in her thirties or forties with acute COVID-19. Each CDR3 is given with its conserved first and last residue. Fields, in order: J gene, D gene, V gene, clone size, CDR3 protein, CDR3 DNA. The D gene is left open where the match is weak. For some rows the clone size is stated as once, few or many, or as a class when expanded; others skip it.

j_gene: TRBJ2-3; d_gene: NA; v_gene: TRBV24-1; abundance: NA; CDR3aa: CATSDPRQGPTTDTQYF; CDR3nt: TGTGCCACCAGTGATCCGCGCCAGGGGCCAACCACAGATACGCAGTATTTT
j_gene: TRBJ2-3; d_gene: NA; v_gene: TRBV5-4; abundance: NA; CDR3aa: CASRGPTGDTQYF; CDR3nt: TGTGCCAGCAGGGGACCCACAGGGGATACGCAGTATTTT
j_gene: TRBJ1-4; d_gene: NA; v_gene: TRBV2; abundance: NA; CDR3aa: CASKTDREKLFF; CDR3nt: TGTGCCAGCAAGACAGACCGTGAAAAACTGTTTTTT
j_gene: TRBJ1-1; d_gene: NA; v_gene: TRBV27; abundance: NA; CDR3aa: CASSLGRGTEAFF; CDR3nt: TGTGCCAGCAGTTTGGGGAGGGGCACTGAAGCTTTCTTT
j_gene: TRBJ2-6; d_gene: NA; v_gene: TRBV5-1; abundance: NA; CDR3aa: CASSPRQVASGANVLTF; CDR3nt: TGCGCCAGCAGCCCGAGACAGGTTGCCTCTGGGGCCAACGTCCTGACTTTC
j_gene: TRBJ1-5; d_gene: NA; v_gene: TRBV5-1; abundance: once; CDR3aa: CASSFGQPNQPQHF; CDR3nt: TGCGCCAGCAGCTTCGGACAGCCCAATCAGCCCCAGCATTTT
j_gene: TRBJ1-3; d_gene: NA; v_gene: TRBV27; abundance: NA; CDR3aa: CASRPQSLSGNTIYF; CDR3nt: TGTGCCAGCAGACCACAGTCCCTCTCTGGAAACACCATATATTTT
j_gene: TRBJ1-2; d_gene: NA; v_gene: TRBV6-5; abundance: NA; CDR3aa: CAGLEGPHGYTF; CDR3nt: TGTGCCGGTCTAGAGGGTCCCCATGGCTACACCTTC
j_gene: TRBJ1-2; d_gene: NA; v_gene: TRBV30; abundance: NA; CDR3aa: CAWSSTGSANYGYTF; CDR3nt: TGTGCCTGGAGTTCCACAGGTTCAGCTAACTATGGCTACACCTTC
j_gene: TRBJ2-3; d_gene: TRBD2; v_gene: TRBV27; abundance: NA; CDR3aa: CASRWTSGGLLSKADTQYF; CDR3nt: TGTGCCAGCAGGTGGACTAGCGGGGGCCTTTTATCTAAGGCAGATACGCAGTATTTT
j_gene: TRBJ2-1; d_gene: TRBD2; v_gene: TRBV7-2; abundance: once; CDR3aa: CASSSGLPTWPFF; CDR3nt: TGTGCCAGCAGCTCGGGACTACCGACATGGCCCTTCTTC
j_gene: TRBJ1-2; d_gene: NA; v_gene: TRBV5-4; abundance: NA; CDR3aa: CASTLWGGAGGYTF; CDR3nt: TGTGCCAGCACTCTCTGGGGTGGTGCGGGCGGCTACACCTTC
j_gene: TRBJ1-2; d_gene: NA; v_gene: TRBV5-5; abundance: NA; CDR3aa: CASSPVEGPLDGYTF; CDR3nt: TGTGCCAGCAGCCCCGTGGAGGGGCCCCTGGATGGCTACACCTTC
j_gene: TRBJ1-2; d_gene: TRBD1; v_gene: TRBV5-6; abundance: few; CDR3aa: CASSFWTGGPNYGYTF; CDR3nt: TGTGCCAGCAGCTTCTGGACAGGGGGACCTAACTATGGCTACACCTTC
j_gene: TRBJ1-1; d_gene: TRBD1; v_gene: TRBV6-5; abundance: NA; CDR3aa: CASRNPTGGTEAFF; CDR3nt: TGTGCCAGCAGAAACCCGACAGGGGGCACTGAAGCTTTCTTT
j_gene: TRBJ2-4; d_gene: NA; v_gene: TRBV7-2; abundance: NA; CDR3aa: CASSLVVPLPKNIQYF; CDR3nt: TGTGCCAGCAGCTTAGTGGTGCCACTACCCAAAAACATTCAGTACTTC
j_gene: TRBJ1-1; d_gene: TRBD1; v_gene: TRBV6-5; abundance: few; CDR3aa: CASRGQANMNTEAFF; CDR3nt: TGTGCCAGCAGGGGACAGGCCAACATGAACACTGAAGCTTTCTTT
j_gene: TRBJ1-3; d_gene: NA; v_gene: TRBV19; abundance: once; CDR3aa: CASIAGGAGNTIYF; CDR3nt: TGTGCCAGTATCGCCGGAGGTGCTGGAAACACCATATATTTT
j_gene: TRBJ2-5; d_gene: TRBD1; v_gene: TRBV15; abundance: NA; CDR3aa: CAAARTGRETQYF; CDR3nt: TGTGCCGCTGCTCGGACAGGACGAGAGACCCAGTACTTC
j_gene: TRBJ2-3; d_gene: TRBD2; v_gene: TRBV3-1/TRBV3-2; abundance: NA; CDR3aa: CASSQERLAGGTDTQYF; CDR3nt: TGTGCCAGCAGCCAAGAGAGGCTAGCGGGGGGAACAGATACGCAGTATTTT
j_gene: TRBJ1-3; d_gene: TRBD1; v_gene: TRBV28; abundance: NA; CDR3aa: CASSSPGGAEGNTIYF; CDR3nt: TGTGCCAGCAGTTCGCCAGGGGGCGCGGAGGGAAACACCATATATTTT
j_gene: TRBJ1-3; d_gene: NA; v_gene: TRBV2; abundance: once; CDR3aa: CASSEAWGPGNTIYF; CDR3nt: TGTGCCAGCAGTGAAGCATGGGGGCCTGGAAACACCATATATTTT
j_gene: TRBJ2-5; d_gene: TRBD2; v_gene: TRBV4-2; abundance: NA; CDR3aa: CASSQVSGGVSETQYF; CDR3nt: TGTGCCAGCAGCCAAGTAAGCGGGGGGGTTTCGGAGACCCAGTACTTC
j_gene: TRBJ2-3; d_gene: NA; v_gene: TRBV7-2; abundance: NA; CDR3aa: CASSLGWGQADTQYF; CDR3nt: TGTGCCAGCAGCTTAGGCTGGGGGCAAGCAGATACGCAGTATTTT
j_gene: TRBJ1-5; d_gene: NA; v_gene: TRBV7-2; abundance: NA; CDR3aa: CASSSQANQPQHF; CDR3nt: TGTGCCAGCAGCTCCCAGGCTAATCAGCCCCAGCATTTT
j_gene: TRBJ2-3; d_gene: NA; v_gene: TRBV7-7; abundance: NA; CDR3aa: CASSLEPRPTTDTQYF; CDR3nt: TGTGCCAGCAGCTTAGAGCCCCGCCCCACCACAGATACGCAGTATTTT
j_gene: TRBJ1-2; d_gene: NA; v_gene: TRBV11-2; abundance: NA; CDR3aa: CASSSDGRYGYTF; CDR3nt: TGTGCCAGCAGCTCAGACGGGAGGTATGGCTACACCTTC
j_gene: TRBJ1-1; d_gene: NA; v_gene: TRBV29-1; abundance: once; CDR3aa: CSVERAGVSAEAFF; CDR3nt: TGCAGCGTTGAAAGGGCAGGGGTAAGCGCTGAAGCTTTCTTT
j_gene: TRBJ1-2; d_gene: TRBD1; v_gene: TRBV18; abundance: NA; CDR3aa: CASSGDSSNYGYTF; CDR3nt: TGTGCCAGCTCAGGGGACAGCTCTAACTATGGCTACACCTTC
j_gene: TRBJ1-1; d_gene: NA; v_gene: TRBV20-1; abundance: once; CDR3aa: CSASEEVIAFF; CDR3nt: TGCAGTGCTAGCGAGGAAGTCATCGCTTTCTTT
j_gene: TRBJ1-2; d_gene: NA; v_gene: TRBV5-1; abundance: NA; CDR3aa: CASSVDGAVWGYTF; CDR3nt: TGCGCCAGCAGCGTGGACGGAGCCGTTTGGGGCTACACCTTC
j_gene: TRBJ1-2; d_gene: NA; v_gene: TRBV5-1; abundance: NA; CDR3aa: CASSLEPDNYGYTF; CDR3nt: TGCGCCAGCAGCTTGGAGCCCGATAACTATGGCTACACCTTC
j_gene: TRBJ1-2; d_gene: NA; v_gene: TRBV6-1; abundance: NA; CDR3aa: CASSEVGQGGFEYGYTF; CDR3nt: TGTGCCAGCAGTGAAGTAGGGCAGGGCGGCTTTGAATATGGCTACACCTTC
j_gene: TRBJ2-5; d_gene: TRBD2; v_gene: TRBV5-4; abundance: NA; CDR3aa: CATGLAGGRETQYF; CDR3nt: TGTGCCACAGGACTAGCGGGGGGGCGGGAGACCCAGTACTTC
j_gene: TRBJ1-2; d_gene: NA; v_gene: TRBV25-1; abundance: NA; CDR3aa: CASSELGMNLGYTF; CDR3nt: TGTGCCAGCAGTGAGCTCGGGATGAATTTGGGCTACACCTTC
j_gene: TRBJ1-1; d_gene: NA; v_gene: TRBV27; abundance: NA; CDR3aa: CASSLSASGSTEAFF; CDR3nt: TGTGCCAGCAGTTTATCGGCCTCGGGGAGCACTGAAGCTTTCTTT
j_gene: TRBJ1-1; d_gene: NA; v_gene: TRBV18; abundance: NA; CDR3aa: CASSPLTSWNTEAFF; CDR3nt: TGTGCCAGCTCACCTTTGACATCCTGGAACACTGAAGCTTTCTTT
j_gene: TRBJ2-7; d_gene: TRBD1; v_gene: TRBV11-2; abundance: NA; CDR3aa: CASSNRDSRSYEQYF; CDR3nt: TGTGCCAGCAGCAACCGGGACAGCAGGTCCTACGAGCAGTACTTC
j_gene: TRBJ1-3; d_gene: NA; v_gene: TRBV6-5; abundance: NA; CDR3aa: CASSSGGNAAGNTIYF; CDR3nt: TGTGCCAGCAGTTCGGGGGGTAACGCAGCGGGAAACACCATATATTTT
j_gene: TRBJ2-5; d_gene: TRBD2; v_gene: TRBV7-9; abundance: NA; CDR3aa: CASSHFGAGKETQYF; CDR3nt: TGTGCCAGCAGCCATTTCGGAGCGGGGAAAGAGACCCAGTACTTC
j_gene: TRBJ1-1; d_gene: TRBD1; v_gene: TRBV6-5; abundance: NA; CDR3aa: CASSYAGGGNTEAFF; CDR3nt: TGTGCCAGCAGTTACGCAGGGGGCGGGAACACTGAAGCTTTCTTT
j_gene: TRBJ2-7; d_gene: NA; v_gene: TRBV5-5; abundance: NA; CDR3aa: CASILGTYEQYF; CDR3nt: TGTGCCAGCATCCTCGGGACCTACGAGCAGTACTTC
j_gene: TRBJ1-5; d_gene: NA; v_gene: TRBV10-3; abundance: NA; CDR3aa: CAISEVADSNQPQHF; CDR3nt: TGTGCCATCAGTGAGGTCGCGGATAGCAATCAGCCCCAGCATTTT
j_gene: TRBJ1-2; d_gene: NA; v_gene: TRBV10-2; abundance: NA; CDR3aa: CASSSPDGYTF; CDR3nt: TGCGCCAGCAGTTCCCCCGATGGCTACACCTTC
j_gene: TRBJ1-4; d_gene: NA; v_gene: TRBV10-2; abundance: NA; CDR3aa: CASNQGSEKLFF; CDR3nt: TGCGCCAGCAACCAGGGGAGTGAAAAACTGTTTTTT
j_gene: TRBJ1-5; d_gene: TRBD1; v_gene: TRBV13; abundance: NA; CDR3aa: CASSSDRGGNQPQHF; CDR3nt: TGTGCCAGCAGCTCGGACAGGGGAGGGAATCAGCCCCAGCATTTT
j_gene: TRBJ1-4; d_gene: NA; v_gene: TRBV18; abundance: NA; CDR3aa: CASSERNNEKLFF; CDR3nt: TGTGCCAGCTCTGAGAGAAATAATGAAAAACTGTTTTTT
j_gene: TRBJ1-4; d_gene: NA; v_gene: TRBV7-9; abundance: NA; CDR3aa: CASSFGDPATNEKLFF; CDR3nt: TGTGCCAGCAGCTTTGGAGATCCGGCAACTAATGAAAAACTGTTTTTT
j_gene: TRBJ1-4; d_gene: NA; v_gene: TRBV7-9; abundance: NA; CDR3aa: CASSLDVGGEKLFF; CDR3nt: TGTGCCAGCAGCTTAGACGTCGGCGGAGAAAAACTGTTTTTT
j_gene: TRBJ1-4; d_gene: NA; v_gene: TRBV6-5; abundance: NA; CDR3aa: CASSYARTVRAEKLFF; CDR3nt: TGTGCCAGCAGTTACGCTAGGACAGTTAGGGCGGAAAAACTGTTTTTT
j_gene: TRBJ2-1; d_gene: NA; v_gene: TRBV7-6; abundance: NA; CDR3aa: CASSLGRQGGMSEQFF; CDR3nt: TGTGCCAGCAGCTTAGGACGGCAGGGGGGTATGTCGGAGCAGTTCTTC
j_gene: TRBJ1-2; d_gene: NA; v_gene: TRBV7-9; abundance: NA; CDR3aa: CASSLESGPAGIFYGYTF; CDR3nt: TGTGCCAGCAGCTTAGAATCGGGTCCAGCCGGGATTTTCTATGGCTACACCTTC
j_gene: TRBJ1-2; d_gene: TRBD1; v_gene: TRBV7-3; abundance: NA; CDR3aa: CASSAVRRDRVIINGYTF; CDR3nt: TGTGCCAGCAGCGCCGTGAGGCGGGACAGGGTTATTATCAATGGCTACACCTTC
j_gene: TRBJ2-5; d_gene: NA; v_gene: TRBV6-5; abundance: NA; CDR3aa: CASRKGGLQETQYF; CDR3nt: TGTGCCAGCAGGAAAGGGGGTTTACAAGAGACCCAGTACTTC
j_gene: TRBJ1-2; d_gene: TRBD1; v_gene: TRBV5-4; abundance: NA; CDR3aa: CASSHGQGFLGGYTF; CDR3nt: TGTGCCAGCAGCCACGGACAGGGATTTCTGGGAGGCTACACCTTC
j_gene: TRBJ2-1; d_gene: NA; v_gene: TRBV7-6; abundance: NA; CDR3aa: CASSADSYYSYNEQFF; CDR3nt: TGTGCCAGCAGCGCAGACAGTTATTACTCCTACAATGAGCAGTTCTTC
j_gene: TRBJ1-6; d_gene: TRBD1; v_gene: TRBV7-9; abundance: NA; CDR3aa: CASSQERTGANSPLHF; CDR3nt: TGTGCCAGCAGCCAAGAACGGACAGGGGCCAATTCACCCCTCCACTTT